These T cell receptor beta chains were read from a single sample in a study of T cells in Graves' hyperthyroidism and ophthalmopathy. Using its own MiXCR run on the multiplex PCR reads, TCRdb lists one record per CDR3 protein. The repertoire holds about 580,000 distinct CDR3 sequences, with approximately 14% as singletons. The material sequenced was blood. The receptor source for this set is a woman aged 25 to 39 with Graves' hyperthyroidism that later progressed to Graves' ophthalmopathy. Each CDR3 is given with its conserved first and last residue.

TRBJ2-2 TRBV20-1 CSAPTGDTNTGELFF
TRBJ1-6 TRBV3-1 CASSQGVGRDSPLHF
TRBJ2-2 TRBV6-1 CASSETSQPTGELFF
TRBJ2-7 TRBV20-1 CSARARTGRHEQYF
TRBJ2-7 TRBV7-8 CASNLAGGLYEQYF
TRBJ1-3 TRBV14 CASSQVRNTIYF
TRBJ1-4 TRBV4-3 CASSQDLTANEKLFF
TRBJ1-5 TRBV19 CASDTGGRQPQHF
TRBJ1-6 TRBV5-6 CASSHTQGSFDSPLHF
TRBJ1-6 TRBV15 CATSRKPDSSYNSPLHF